This entry features one T cell receptor (beta chain) sequence. The repertoire was sequenced with immunoSEQ multiplex PCR; TCRdb's copy has only in-frame clones and lacks some. The sample lists almost 250,000 clones, 86% seen once, with roughly 1.6% in the top ten. There are 13 residues in the CDR3. Trimming took 9 bases from V and 0 from J, leaving 11 bases between them. Germline V lookup: CDR1 LNHDA, CDR2 SQIVND (reference sequence). These data come from a study of blood T cell repertoires in COVID-19. The rearrangement joins TRBV19 to TRBJ1-1; tentative D call: TRBD1 (6 bases). The sample consisted of peripheral blood. This clonotype was obtained from a woman aged 60-70 years who had recovered from COVID-19. In DNA form, the CDR3 reads TGTGCCAGCGGGGGGCAGCTGAACACTGAAGCTTTCTTT. Its protein product is CASGGQLNTEAFF.